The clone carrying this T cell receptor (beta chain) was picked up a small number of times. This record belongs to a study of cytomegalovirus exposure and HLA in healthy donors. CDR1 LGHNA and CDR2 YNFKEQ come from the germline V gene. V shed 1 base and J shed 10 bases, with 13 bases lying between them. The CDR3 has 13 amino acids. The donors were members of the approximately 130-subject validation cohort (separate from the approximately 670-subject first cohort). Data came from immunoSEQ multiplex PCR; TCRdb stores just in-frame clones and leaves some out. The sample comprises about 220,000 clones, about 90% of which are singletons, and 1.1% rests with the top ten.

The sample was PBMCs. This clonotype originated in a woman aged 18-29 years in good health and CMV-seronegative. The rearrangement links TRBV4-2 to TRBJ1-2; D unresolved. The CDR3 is CASSQASIQDYTF. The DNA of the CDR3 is TGTGCCAGCAGCCAAGCGTCCATCCAGGACTACACCTTC.